This is a list of T cell receptor beta chains from one sample in a study of cytomegalovirus exposure and HLA in healthy donors. Using immunoSEQ multiplex PCR, the repertoire was profiled, and TCRdb retains in-frame clones only, with some absent. The repertoire has under 200,000 clones, 84% of them found once; the top ten carry approximately 0.98%. Sequences were obtained from PBMCs. These receptors all stem from a man aged 30 to 45 in good health and CMV-seronegative. Each CDR3 is given with its conserved first and last residue. The D gene is left open where the match is weak. Rows give clone size only sometimes, using once, few, many, or a class for an expanded clone.

>NA|TRBJ1-1|TRBV4-3|TRBD1
TGCGCCAGCAGCCAAGAACGATCCGGGACAGCGGATGAAGCTTTCTTT
CASSQERSGTADEAFF
>once|TRBJ1-1|TRBV6-5|NA
TGTGCCAGCAGCTTCCCCGGGGGTCTTAACACTGAAGCTTTCTTT
CASSFPGGLNTEAFF
>NA|TRBJ1-4|TRBV27|NA
TGTGCCAGCAGTCCTAGGCCCCGGGACACAGAAAAACTGTTTTTT
CASSPRPRDTEKLFF
>NA|TRBJ1-6|TRBV7-9|TRBD1
TGTGCCAGCAGCTTAGGGGGACAGGGAAATTCACCCCTCCACTTT
CASSLGGQGNSPLHF
>NA|TRBJ2-7|TRBV7-2|NA
TGTGCCAGCAGCTTAAATCCCAGGGGAGGGAACGAGCAGTACTTC
CASSLNPRGGNEQYF
>few|TRBJ1-5|TRBV15|TRBD1
TGTGCCACCAGCACTAGGGGACAGCTCAATCAGCCCCAGCATTTT
CATSTRGQLNQPQHF
>NA|TRBJ2-7|TRBV6-4|NA
TGTGCCAGCATTACCGGGACACCCAGCTCCTACGAGCAGTACTTC
CASITGTPSSYEQYF
>NA|TRBJ2-3|TRBV5-1|NA
TGCGCCAGCAGCGACACAGGGAAACCAGATACGCAGTATTTT
CASSDTGKPDTQYF
>NA|TRBJ2-1|TRBV30|NA
TGTGCCTGGAGAGTTAGTGCGGGGGCATGGGGTGAGCAGTTCTTC
CAWRVSAGAWGEQFF
>NA|TRBJ2-7|TRBV18|TRBD1
TGTGCCAGCTCTCAAGAGACAGGGGATGACGAGCAGTACTTC
CASSQETGDDEQYF
>few|TRBJ2-7|TRBV10-1|NA
TGCGCCAGCAGTGAGTCGATGGAGGGGGAGCAGTACTTC
CASSESMEGEQYF
>NA|TRBJ1-2|TRBV19|TRBD1
TGTGCCAGTAGTCTTACCCCGGGGGACAGGGTTGAAGGCTACACCTTC
CASSLTPGDRVEGYTF
>NA|TRBJ1-5|TRBV19|NA
TGTGCCAGTAGTATAGTACTTTATAGCAATCAGCCCCAGCATTTT
CASSIVLYSNQPQHF
>NA|TRBJ2-2|TRBV5-1|TRBD2
TGCGCCAGCAGCTGGCGGGTAGCGGGATCCACCGGGGAGCTGTTTTTT
CASSWRVAGSTGELFF
>NA|TRBJ2-2|TRBV25-1|TRBD2
TGTGCCAGCACGAGCGGGGGGGCAACCGGGGAGCTGTTTTTT
CASTSGGATGELFF
>NA|TRBJ2-3|TRBV30|TRBD1
TGTGCCTGGAGTGTAATCGGACAGGGGATCAGCACAGATACGCAGTATTTT
CAWSVIGQGISTDTQYF
>few|TRBJ1-1|TRBV5-1|TRBD1
TGCGCCAGCAGCTTAACGGGTCAGGGGGCGCACACTGAAGCTTTCTTT
CASSLTGQGAHTEAFF
>NA|TRBJ1-2|TRBV7-9|NA
TGTGCCAGCAGCACCGGACAGCGGTTCAACTATGGCTACACCTTC
CASSTGQRFNYGYTF
>NA|TRBJ1-1|TRBV29-1|TRBD1
TGCAGCGTTGTCTTAAGTGGGACAGGGGTCACTGAAGCTTTCTTT
CSVVLSGTGVTEAFF
>NA|TRBJ1-1|TRBV19|NA
TGTGCCAGTAGGCCATGGCAGGGAACTGAAGCTTTCTTT
CASRPWQGTEAFF
>NA|TRBJ2-7|TRBV20-1|NA
TGCAGTAAACAGGGCCCCGAGCAGTACTTC
CSKQGPEQYF
>NA|TRBJ2-1|TRBV7-9|NA
TGTGCCAGCAGCCCACCAGGGGGGTACAATGAGCAGTTCTTC
CASSPPGGYNEQFF
>NA|TRBJ2-6|TRBV5-1|NA
TGCGCCAGCAGCTTGTTCAGTACAAGCTCTGGGGCCAACGTCCTGACTTTC
CASSLFSTSSGANVLTF
>once|TRBJ2-7|TRBV28|TRBD2
TGTGCCAGCAGGATAGCGGGACAAAACTACGAGCAGTACTTC
CASRIAGQNYEQYF
>NA|TRBJ1-1|TRBV27|NA
TGTGCCAGCAGTCCAGCGGTGGGAGATGCAGCTTTCTTT
CASSPAVGDAAFF
>NA|TRBJ2-3|TRBV7-9|TRBD2
TGTGCCAGCAGCTGGGGCGGGGGGTCTACAGATACGCAGTATTTT
CASSWGGGSTDTQYF
>NA|TRBJ2-3|TRBV27|NA
TGTGCCAGCAGTTTACTAGCGCTGAGCACAGATACGCAGTATTTT
CASSLLALSTDTQYF
>NA|TRBJ2-2|TRBV19|TRBD2
TGTGCCAGTGACAGGGGGACTAGCGGGAGTCACACCGGGGAGCTGTTTTTT
CASDRGTSGSHTGELFF
>NA|TRBJ2-1|TRBV13|NA
TGTGCCAGCAGAAACGGAGGAGCTCGGTGGAATGAGCAGTTCTTC
CASRNGGARWNEQFF
>once|TRBJ1-2|TRBV15|TRBD1
TGTGCCACCAGCAGCGGGACAGGGAGAGGCTACACCTTC
CATSSGTGRGYTF
>NA|TRBJ1-1|TRBV5-1|NA
TGCGCCAGCAGAGCAGTTACAGTGAACACTGAAGCTTTCTTT
CASRAVTVNTEAFF
>NA|TRBJ1-4|TRBV5-6|TRBD1
TGTGCCAGCAGCCCGGGACAGGGGGTTAATGAAAAACTGTTTTTT
CASSPGQGVNEKLFF
>NA|TRBJ2-1|TRBV15|NA
TGTGCCACCAGCAGAGCAACTATCTCCTACAATGAGCAGTTCTTC
CATSRATISYNEQFF
>NA|TRBJ1-1|TRBV5-6|TRBD1
TGTGCCAGCAGCTTCGCCGACAGGGTTAGCACTGAAGCTTTCTTT
CASSFADRVSTEAFF
>NA|TRBJ2-1|TRBV5-4|NA
TGTGCCAGCAGCTTGTCCCGGGAGCAATACAATGAGCAGTTCTTC
CASSLSREQYNEQFF
>NA|TRBJ1-1|TRBV29-1|TRBD1
TGCAGCGTCAAAACACAGGGGGGGGCCACTGAAGCTTTCTTT
CSVKTQGGATEAFF
>NA|TRBJ1-3|TRBV7-2|NA
TGTGCCAGCAGCTTCACAGGGTGGGACACCATATATTTT
CASSFTGWDTIYF
>NA|TRBJ2-3|TRBV7-7|TRBD2
TGTGCTAGCAGCTTAAGCGGGGGGGCTACAGATACGCAGTATTTT
CASSLSGGATDTQYF
>NA|TRBJ2-3|TRBV9|TRBD1
TGTGCCAGCAGCGCCTGGACAGGGGCAGATACGCAGTATTTT
CASSAWTGADTQYF
>NA|TRBJ2-5|TRBV29-1|NA
TGCAGCGTACCGACAGAGTCCCAAGAGACCCAGTACTTC
CSVPTESQETQYF
>NA|TRBJ2-5|TRBV27|NA
TGTGCCAGCAGTTCGACCGACACCCAAGAGACCCAGTACTTC
CASSSTDTQETQYF
>NA|TRBJ2-1|TRBV29-1|NA
TGCAGCGTTGGAAGAGGCATGGAGGGCAATGAGCAGTTCTTC
CSVGRGMEGNEQFF
>once|TRBJ2-7|TRBV5-4|TRBD1
TGTGCCAGCAGCTTGGGACAGGGGGCCGGTTTGGCCTACGAGCAGTACTTC
CASSLGQGAGLAYEQYF
>NA|TRBJ2-3|TRBV2|TRBD2
TGTGCCAGCACCCGGACGGGACTAGCGGGGGCAGATACGCAGTATTTT
CASTRTGLAGADTQYF
>few|TRBJ2-5|TRBV10-3|TRBD2
TGTGCCATCAGTGAGTCCCCGACTAGCGGGGCCCGGGGAGAGACCCAGTACTTC
CAISESPTSGARGETQYF
>NA|TRBJ2-1|TRBV5-4|TRBD2
TGTGCCAGCAGCCAGATCGGACTAGCGGGAGCGGGTGAGCAGTTCTTC
CASSQIGLAGAGEQFF
>NA|TRBJ2-3|TRBV5-1|NA
TGCGCCAGCAAACGTGGTGGGGGCTACCACACAGATACGCAGTATTTT
CASKRGGGYHTDTQYF
>NA|TRBJ1-3|TRBV30|NA
TGTGCCTGGTCCAGTGGAAACACCATATATTTT
CAWSSGNTIYF
>NA|TRBJ2-2|TRBV9|NA
TGTGCCAGCAGCGGATACTCTACCGGGGAGCTGTTTTTT
CASSGYSTGELFF
>NA|TRBJ2-7|TRBV5-4|TRBD1
TGTGCCAGCAGCGCGACAGGGGGCGGCTACGAGCAGTACTTC
CASSATGGGYEQYF
>NA|TRBJ1-3|TRBV7-3|NA
TGTGCCAGCAGCTCGACGGTTAGGAGCTCTGGAAACACCATATATTTT
CASSSTVRSSGNTIYF
>NA|TRBJ1-2|TRBV6-5|TRBD1
TGTGCCAGCAGTTTTGGACAGGGGGCAAGCTACACCTTC
CASSFGQGASYTF
>NA|TRBJ2-7|TRBV30|TRBD2
TGTGCCTGGACAGTAGGCGGGGGGCCCTACGAGCAGTACTTC
CAWTVGGGPYEQYF
>NA|TRBJ2-5|TRBV6-1|TRBD1
TGTGCCAGTCCAGGGGGCTTGGGGATAAGGGAGACCCAGTACTTC
CASPGGLGIRETQYF
>NA|TRBJ2-3|TRBV21-1|NA
TGTGCCAGCAGCAAAGCGCTAGGGACACCCGATACGCAGTATTTT
CASSKALGTPDTQYF
>NA|TRBJ2-7|TRBV6-5|NA
TGTGCCAGCAGTTTCGTGAAGGGGCTGGACGAGCAGTACTTC
CASSFVKGLDEQYF
>NA|TRBJ1-1|TRBV30|NA
TGTGCCTGGAAGACTAACAGGGCTGAAGCTTTCTTT
CAWKTNRAEAFF
>NA|TRBJ2-5|TRBV5-1|TRBD2
TGCGCCAGCAGCTTGTTTCTAGCGGGGGTTCAAGAGACCCAGTACTTC
CASSLFLAGVQETQYF